This T cell receptor (beta chain) was sequenced during a study of cytomegalovirus exposure and HLA in healthy donors. The CDR3 runs 12 residues. Trimming removed 4 bases at V and 5 bases at J, with 10 bases between. CDR1 is SGHRS, CDR2 YFSETQ, per germline. The PCR had 60 Vbeta and 13 Jbeta primers. Sequencing used immunoSEQ multiplex PCR; TCRdb keeps in-frame clones, though not all of them. The sample includes around 130,000 clones, 74% of them seen just once. The chain is built from TRBV5-1 and TRBJ2-7; D is uncertain. The clonotype comes from a man aged 40-50 years in good health and CMV-seropositive. Sequenced input: PBMCs. In nucleotides, the CDR3 is TGCGCCAGCAGCCCTTCTATGGACGAGCAGTACTTC. Its translation is CASSPSMDEQYF.